A single sample gave rise to the 15 T cell receptor beta chains below, sequenced in a study of radiation and T cells in renal cell carcinoma. Clones were sequenced by immunoSEQ multiplex PCR, and TCRdb holds only the in-frame ones, with some missing. The sample lists some 76,000 clones; over 80% were seen once. Time point: blood 2 weeks post-SBRT. Regarding treatment: 15 Gy SBRT to primary tumor, nephrectomy 4 weeks later. The sequencing here drew on blood, taken from a patient whose treatment included radiotherapy and nephrectomy. The receptors come from a man in his sixties with renal cell carcinoma.

This chain links TRBV11-3 with TRBJ2-7, with 12 positions matching TRBD2. The J segment lost 5 bases and the V segment lost 3 bases, leaving 2 bases of the junction unmatched. The length of the CDR3 is 14 residues. The V gene's germline CDR1 is SGHNT and CDR2 YENEEA. DNA for the CDR3: TGTGCCAGCAGCTTGACTAGCGGGAGCAACGAGCAGTACTTC. This encodes CASSLTSGSNEQYF.

This clone showed up just once. V is TRBV27 and J is TRBJ1-4, with D uncertain. The V and J ends lost 5 bases and 0 bases respectively, with 10 bases between them. Looked up from germline, CDR1 is MNHEY and CDR2 is SMNVEV (reference sequence). The CDR3 contains 15 residues. The CDR3 loop reads CASSLAAATNEKLFF. Here the CDR3 DNA reads TGTGCCAGCAGTCTGGCGGCAGCAACTAATGAAAAACTGTTTTTT.

The CDR3 nucleotides read TGCAGCGTTTCCGGGACTAGCGGGAGGGATGAGCAGTTCTTC. Translating it yields CSVSGTSGRDEQFF. The V and J genes are TRBV29-1 and TRBJ2-1; 16 nucleotides match TRBD2. V dropped 5 bases and J dropped 8; count of bases not matched to a gene: 3. In germline, CDR1 is SQVTM, CDR2 ANQGSEA. This CDR3 has 14 amino acids.

The V and J genes are TRBV14 and TRBJ1-6, with no clear D. Between the trimmed V and J ends, which lost 4 bases and 5 bases, there was a span of 6 bases. Per the germline V gene, CDR1 is SGHDN and CDR2 is FVKESK. CDR3 size: 13 residues. CDR3 residues: CASSPRNNSPLHF. In DNA, the CDR3 is TGTGCCAGCAGCCCTCGGAATAATTCACCCCTCCACTTT.

The chain employs TRBV10-2 and TRBJ2-3; 9 nucleotides line up with TRBD2. Trimming took 7 bases from V and 4 from J; bases not matched to a gene: 9. This CDR3 has 15 residues. Germline lookup yields CDR1 WSHSY and CDR2 SAAADI. The CDR3 spells CASTENAGGADTQYF. The CDR3 region has the DNA TGCGCCAGCACCGAGAATGCGGGAGGGGCAGATACGCAGTATTTT.

This chain connects TRBV4-1 to TRBJ2-7; maybe TRBD1 (7 bases). V was cut by 4 bases and J by 4 bases, with 11 bases left in between. The CDR3 has 13 residues. In germline, CDR1 is MGHRA, CDR2 YSYEKL. Written as DNA, the CDR3 is TGCGCCAGCAGCCGCGGGACAGTATACGAGCAGTACTTC. As protein: CASSRGTVYEQYF.

The genes are TRBV18 and TRBJ1-1, with TRBD1 identical over 8 bases. The germline gives CDR1 KGHSH, CDR2 LQKENI. CDR3 length equals 17 residues. V shed 3 bases and J 0 bases; nucleotides not matched to a gene: 9. The CDR3 loop reads CASSPETGALLNTEAFF. CDR3 sequence (DNA): TGTGCCAGCTCACCGGAGACAGGGGCGCTACTGAACACTGAAGCTTTCTTT. The full variable domain, completed using reference TRBV18 and TRBJ1-1, is NAGVMQNPRHLVRRRGQEARLRCSPMKGHSHVYWYRQLPEEGLKFMVYLQKENIIDESGMPKERFSAEFPKEGPSILRIQQVVRGDSAAYFCASSPETGALLNTEAFFGQGTRLTVV.

This chain connects TRBV14 to TRBJ1-1; possible D gene TRBD1, 6 bases. In germline, CDR1 is SGHDN, CDR2 FVKESK. V lost 8 bases, J lost 7 bases, and 17 bases lay in between. The CDR3 loop spans 13 amino acids. CDR3 protein: CASGGPMGFEAFF. As DNA, the CDR3 is TGTGCCAGCGGGGGGCCGATGGGGTTTGAAGCTTTCTTT.

This chain links TRBV29-1 with TRBJ2-1; 7 bases are a match to TRBD2. In germline, CDR1 is SQVTM, CDR2 ANQGSEA. The CDR3 covers 17 residues. Trimming removed 5 bases from V and 7 bases from J; junction bases left unmatched: 20. The CDR3 DNA is TGCAGCGTTCAGCGGGGAGCAGGGACCTTCCGGCAAAATGAGCAGTTCTTC. Translating it yields CSVQRGAGTFRQNEQFF.

This clone was found once. The genes are TRBV16 and TRBJ2-7, with D possibly matching TRBD1 (5 bases). The V gene's germline CDR1 is KGHSY and CDR2 FQNENV. V was clipped by 2 bases and J by 3 bases, with 5 bases between them. This CDR3 is 12 amino acids long. CDR3 coding DNA: TGTGCCAGCAGCCAACAGGGCTACGAGCAGTACTTC. As protein: CASSQQGYEQYF.

This chain links TRBV7-8 with TRBJ1-1, with D possibly TRBD1 on 5 matching bases. The CDR3 runs to 12 residues. The germline V gene encodes CDR1 SGHVS and CDR2 FQNEAQ. Trimming stripped 4 bases from V and 5 bases from J, with 8 bases between. The CDR3 nucleotides read TGTGCCAGCAGCTCACGGGGGACTGAAGCTTTCTTT. Its protein product is CASSSRGTEAFF.

This clone has just a few counts. The chain carries TRBV10-3 and TRBJ1-1, with D perhaps TRBD1 (5 bases). V dropped 10 bases and J dropped 0 bases, with 12 bases sitting between them. Germline V gene data show CDR1 as ENHRY and CDR2 as SYGVKD. The CDR3 runs to 13 residues. The CDR3 sequence: CATQQEMNTEAFF. The CDR3, as DNA: TGTGCCACCCAACAGGAAATGAACACTGAAGCTTTCTTT.

The rearrangement joins TRBV19 to TRBJ1-5; D ambiguous. The CDR3 consists of 15 residues. Trimming left V 2 bases short and J 0 bases short, with 8 bases between. The germline gives CDR1 LNHDA, CDR2 SQIVND (reference sequence). The CDR3 DNA sequence: TGTGCCAGTAGTATAAGGCGGAATAGCAATCAGCCCCAGCATTTT. Translated, it gives CASSIRRNSNQPQHF.

Here the CDR3 reads CASSGPGQTNTEAFF. The CDR3 DNA is TGTGCCAGCAGCGGACCGGGACAGACAAACACTGAAGCTTTCTTT. The chain is built from TRBV21-1 and TRBJ1-1; the table's TRBD1 call for D was not verified on the DNA. TRBV21-1 is a listed pseudogene. The CDR3 loop spans 15 amino acids.

This chain links TRBV11-3 with TRBJ2-7, with D unresolved. The V gene's germline CDR1 is SGHNT and CDR2 YENEEA. The CDR3 consists of 14 residues. Trimming pared 1 base from V and 2 bases from J, leaving 9 bases between. CDR3 sequence reads: CASSLGGRAYEQYF. The CDR3 nucleotides are TGTGCCAGCAGCTTAGGCGGCAGAGCCTACGAGCAGTACTTC.